These T cell receptor beta chains were read from a single sample in a study of cytomegalovirus exposure and HLA in healthy donors. Here immunoSEQ multiplex PCR was the method, and the copy in TCRdb shows in-frame clones only, minus some. Of around 140,000 clones detected, around four fifths appear once; the ten largest clones hold roughly 8%. Sequencing was performed on PBMCs. These receptors came from a woman in her fifties or sixties in good health and CMV-seropositive. Both conserved end residues are part of each CDR3. Each record gives: V gene, J gene, CDR3 protein.

TRBV5-1	TRBJ2-7	CASRRTTGTGGEQYF
TRBV5-1	TRBJ2-4	CASRLTGAKNIQYF
TRBV7-9	TRBJ2-7	CASSLSDSSFKGSYEQYF
TRBV4-1	TRBJ2-1	CASSIRDRYNEQFF
TRBV7-8	TRBJ2-2	CASRIKNTGELFF
TRBV15	TRBJ2-2	CATSRVRGVLTTGLVPGELFF
TRBV5-4	TRBJ2-5	CASSLPRETQYF
TRBV6-5	TRBJ2-2	CASRYDRGNTGELFF
TRBV7-9	TRBJ2-5	CASSLVRGGLAGDQETQYF
TRBV10-2	TRBJ2-5	CASQSLGQGQETQYF
TRBV28	TRBJ1-1	CASSLQKGAVAFF
TRBV4-1	TRBJ1-6	CASSQQTGTGGIRPLHF
TRBV7-3	TRBJ2-3	CASSLLGATDTQYF
TRBV9	TRBJ1-6	CASSRRERQGGENSPLHF
TRBV10-1	TRBJ1-1	CASSESRVAEAFF
TRBV7-9	TRBJ2-1	CASSLALAGEGHEQFF
TRBV10-3	TRBJ1-2	CAISATGSSYGYTF
TRBV30	TRBJ1-2	CAWSQDKYGYTF
TRBV18	TRBJ2-2	CASSLNRGLYTGELFF
TRBV29-1	TRBJ1-1	CSVDWGARGRDEAFF
TRBV5-1	TRBJ2-2	CASIPFPGGTGELFF
TRBV19	TRBJ2-2	CASSGGGAANTGELFF
TRBV28	TRBJ2-2	CASKILAGAGELFF
TRBV18	TRBJ1-2	CASSPRSTANYGYTF
TRBV11-2	TRBJ1-2	CASSFSGRGRGYTF
TRBV10-2	TRBJ2-2	CASSDRQTFGELFF
TRBV19	TRBJ2-7	CATKGATPNGLEQYF
TRBV11-1	TRBJ1-1	CASSQSSDEDEAFF
TRBV19	TRBJ1-5	CASSLSTGPPPQPQHF
TRBV7-6	TRBJ2-2	CASSLTGVRDTGELFF
TRBV27	NA	CASSFRRGHYEQYF
TRBV4-1	TRBJ2-5	CASSQDPGETQYF
TRBV7-9	TRBJ2-5	CASSYLTGEEETQYF
TRBV19	TRBJ2-1	CASSGGWLGNEQFF
TRBV10-1	TRBJ2-7	CASSEQGREKKYF
TRBV19	TRBJ1-1	CASTVNTEAFF
TRBV30	TRBJ2-5	CAWSAGGAQETQYF
TRBV5-1	TRBJ1-6	CASSSIQGGNSPLHF
TRBV2	TRBJ2-7	CASSQGLAGVDEQYF
TRBV2	TRBJ1-1	CASSSDTNTEAFF
TRBV5-5	TRBJ2-5	CASSLREAGGIGETQYF
TRBV7-9	TRBJ2-7	CASSFPDRGMQYF
TRBV30	TRBJ2-7	CAWRGGQGTAYEQYF
TRBV9	TRBJ1-1	CASSVGQGWTEAFF
TRBV5-6	TRBJ1-6	CASSRGQHHQNYNSPLHF
TRBV2	TRBJ1-3	CASSNRASGNTIYF
TRBV19	TRBJ2-4	CASSLGQGLGMGKNIQYF
TRBV2	TRBJ2-5	CASSRLTGGQETQYF
TRBV2	TRBJ1-5	CASSDGLTQPQHF
TRBV5-1	TRBJ2-1	CASSLGQANEQFF
TRBV10-3	TRBJ2-3	CAISRQSGDLPDTQYF
TRBV7-6	TRBJ2-3	CASSLGGTSTDTQYF